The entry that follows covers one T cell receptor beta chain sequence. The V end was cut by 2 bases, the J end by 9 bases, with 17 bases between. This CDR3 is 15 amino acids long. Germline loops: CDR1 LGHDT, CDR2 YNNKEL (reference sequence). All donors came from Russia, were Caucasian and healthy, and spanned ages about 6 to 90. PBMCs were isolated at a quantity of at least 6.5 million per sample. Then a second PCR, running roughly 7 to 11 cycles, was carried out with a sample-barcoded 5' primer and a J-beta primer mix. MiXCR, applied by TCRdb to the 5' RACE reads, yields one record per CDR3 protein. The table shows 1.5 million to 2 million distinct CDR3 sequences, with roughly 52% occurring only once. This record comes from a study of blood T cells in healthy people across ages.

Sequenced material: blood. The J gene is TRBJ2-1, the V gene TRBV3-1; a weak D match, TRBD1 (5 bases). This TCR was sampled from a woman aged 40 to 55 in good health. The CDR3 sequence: CASSQTGFAVTEQFF. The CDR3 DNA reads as TGTGCCAGCAGCCAAACAGGCTTCGCGGTGACTGAGCAGTTCTTC.